These T cell receptor beta chains were read from a single sample in a study of a mutant IDH1 vaccine in newly diagnosed glioma. Libraries were prepared by immunoSEQ multiplex PCR; TCRdb keeps only in-frame clonotypes and omits some of them. The sample yields about 38,000 clones, roughly 80% seen once. No antigen is known for these receptors. Sequences were derived from PBMCs, sampled from a glioma patient whose treatment included an IDH1 peptide vaccine. The receptors stem from a man in his forties with glioma. Each CDR3 is given with its conserved first and last residue. The D gene is left open where the match is weak. Not all rows give a size; the values are once, few, many and, for expanded clones, a class.

TRBV19	-	TRBJ1-1	-	TGTGCCAGTAGTATAGATTGGGCGACAGATGAAGCTTTCTTT	CASSIDWATDEAFF
TRBV19	TRBD1	TRBJ2-7	-	TGTGCCAGTAGTATAAATTCGGGACAGGGAGTCCACGAGCAGTACTTC	CASSINSGQGVHEQYF
TRBV6-1	-	TRBJ2-5	-	TGTGCCAGCAGTGCCCGGGGCCCCGGTGGGGCCCAGTACTTC	CASSARGPGGAQYF
TRBV9	-	TRBJ1-2	-	TGTGCCAGCAGCGCAGACCCGGGCCGCGCTTATCTCTATGGCTACACCTTC	CASSADPGRAYLYGYTF
TRBV7-2	-	TRBJ2-7	-	TGTGCCAGCAGCTTAGACATATACTCCTACGAGCAGTACTTC	CASSLDIYSYEQYF
TRBV29-1	-	TRBJ1-1	few	TGCAGCGTTACAGGGAGTCGCACTGAAGCTTTCTTT	CSVTGSRTEAFF
TRBV6-1	TRBD1	TRBJ1-4	-	TGTGCCAGCCGACAGGGGCTGTTTGAAGAAAAACTGTTTTTT	CASRQGLFEEKLFF
TRBV4-3	TRBD2	TRBJ2-7	-	TGCGCCAGCAGCCAACGAAGCGGGGATCGATACGAGCAGTACTTC	CASSQRSGDRYEQYF
TRBV18	-	TRBJ1-5	-	TGTGCCAGCTCAAGCGGGGGGAATGTCAATCAGCCCCAGCATTTT	CASSSGGNVNQPQHF
TRBV5-1	-	TRBJ2-3	-	TGCGCCAGCAGACCGTTCCGGGGGACCCTCACAGATACGCAGTATTTT	CASRPFRGTLTDTQYF
TRBV7-2	TRBD1	TRBJ2-7	-	TGTGCCAGCAGCCCCCCGGACAGGGATCGGTCCTACGAGCAGTACTTC	CASSPPDRDRSYEQYF
TRBV14	-	TRBJ2-7	-	TGTGCCAGCAGCCAACTGCGGACGTCCGAGCAGTACTTC	CASSQLRTSEQYF
TRBV30	-	TRBJ2-7	-	TGTGCCTGGAGTGGTAAGAGCGAGCAGTACTTC	CAWSGKSEQYF
TRBV30	TRBD1	TRBJ1-4	-	TGTGCCTGGAGACAACAGGGGATAGCTAATGAAAAACTGTTTTTT	CAWRQQGIANEKLFF
TRBV4-2	TRBD2	TRBJ2-5	-	TGTGCCAGCAGCCAAGATCAGGGGACTAGCGGCTCCGTCACGAACCAAGAGACCCAGTACTTC	CASSQDQGTSGSVTNQETQYF
TRBV9	-	TRBJ2-3	few	TGTGCCAGCAGCGTAGGTGCTGGGGAGATCGGCACAGATACGCAGTATTTT	CASSVGAGEIGTDTQYF
TRBV7-6	TRBD2	TRBJ2-7	-	TGTGCCAGCAGCTTAGGGGCCGGGGGGGCCCTTTACGAGCAGTACTTC	CASSLGAGGALYEQYF
TRBV29-1	TRBD1	TRBJ1-2	-	TGCAGCGTTGCCGGGACAGGGTATGGCTACACCTTC	CSVAGTGYGYTF
TRBV27	-	TRBJ1-2	-	TGTGCCAGCAGGGTCGGACAGTCCTATGGCTACACCTTC	CASRVGQSYGYTF
TRBV7-8	-	TRBJ2-6	-	TGTGCCAGCAGCTCGGGGACCCCTGGGGCCAACGTCCTGACTTTC	CASSSGTPGANVLTF
TRBV5-1	TRBD1	TRBJ2-5	-	TGCGCCAGCAGCTTGACAGGGGGCCGCCAAGAGACCCAGTACTTC	CASSLTGGRQETQYF
TRBV7-9	TRBD2	TRBJ2-5	few	TGTGCCAGCAGCTTATGGGGGACTAGCGAGGGCACCGAGACCCAGTACTTC	CASSLWGTSEGTETQYF
TRBV9	-	TRBJ1-1	-	TGTGCCAGCAGCGCTGGGACACTAGGGAACACTGAAGCTTTCTTT	CASSAGTLGNTEAFF
TRBV10-1	-	TRBJ1-5	-	TGCGCCAGCAGTGAGTCGACCGGGCAGCCCCAGCATTTT	CASSESTGQPQHF
TRBV7-8	TRBD1	TRBJ2-1	once	TGTGCCAGCAGCAGGGACAGAGGGGATGAGCAGTTCTTC	CASSRDRGDEQFF
TRBV5-1	TRBD1	TRBJ2-5	-	TGCGCCAGCTGGGACAGGGGGGAGGAGACCCAGTACTTC	CASWDRGEETQYF